These 5 T cell receptor beta chains share one sample of origin, sequenced in a study of shared clonotypes between healthy human individuals. Repertoires were generated with immunoSEQ multiplex PCR, while TCRdb's copy carries only in-frame clones and drops some. The sample has under 2,500,000 clones; approximately 96% are singletons. Sequences were obtained from naive CD4+ T cells sorted from blood. As for subset: CD45RA+ positively selected. All receptors come from a man younger than 35 in good health.

The chain joins TRBV28 to TRBJ2-4; D gene uncertain. Per the germline V gene, CDR1 is MDHEN and CDR2 is SYDVKM. Deletions cut 1 base from V and 3 bases from J, with 16 bases between. CDR3 size: 17 residues. In DNA, the CDR3 is TGTGCCAGCAGTTTATTCCCCTCCGCAGGCCACAAAAACATTCAGTACTTC. Translation: CASSLFPSAGHKNIQYF.

This chain uses TRBV5-1 with TRBJ1-3; 11 nucleotides match TRBD1. The V segment lost 4 bases and the J segment 5 bases; nucleotides outside the gene matches: 8. In germline, CDR1 is SGHRS, CDR2 YFSETQ. This CDR3 contains 16 residues. The DNA of the CDR3 is TGCGCCAGCAGCACCGGGACAGGGGGTTCGAGAAACACCATATATTTT. It translates to CASSTGTGGSRNTIYF.

This chain uses TRBV6-5 with TRBJ2-7, with 7 nucleotides matching TRBD2. Germline assignment: CDR1 MNHEY and CDR2 SVGAGI. V lost 6 bases to trimming and J lost 3 bases; unmatched junction nucleotides: 8. The length of the CDR3 is 14 residues. CDR3 sequence reads: CASRQSGDVYEQYF. CDR3 DNA: TGTGCCAGCAGACAAAGCGGGGACGTCTACGAGCAGTACTTC.

The chain joins TRBV10-2 to TRBJ2-5, with D tentatively TRBD1 (5 bases). Germline CDR1 and CDR2: WSHSY and SAAADI. The CDR3 runs 12 residues. V lost 8 bases to trimming and J lost 0 bases, with 7 bases between them. The CDR3 bases are TGCGCCAGCGGACATCACCAAGAGACCCAGTACTTC. Encoded protein: CASGHHQETQYF.

The genes are TRBV7-8 and TRBJ1-1; D is unresolved. The CDR3 runs 15 residues. Germline V lookup: CDR1 SGHVS, CDR2 FQNEAQ. V lost 0 bases and J lost 4, with 12 bases in between. CDR3 sequence reads: CASSLAGKRSTEAFF. Here the CDR3 DNA reads TGTGCCAGCAGCTTAGCGGGGAAGAGGAGCACTGAAGCTTTCTTT. The full variable domain, its missing parts supplied by reference TRBV7-8 and TRBJ1-1, is GAGVSQSPRYKVAKRGQDVALRCDPISGHVSLFWYQQALGQGPEFLTYFQNEAQLDKSGLPSDRFFAERPEGSVSTLKIQRTQQEDSAVYLCASSLAGKRSTEAFFGQGTRLTVV.